This TCR beta chain was recorded in a study of OX40 agonist ivuxolimab in advanced cancers. Overall study context: Ivuxolimab, an antibody acting as an agonist of OX40 (CD134), was used to treat patients. Each patient was given ivuxolimab into a vein every 2 weeks, at 0.01 to 10 mg/kg. Therapy given before enrollment (anti-PD-1, anti-PD-L1 or anti-CTLA-4) was allowed, and approximately 40% had some. Whole-study results and caveats: In CD8+ T cells, expanded clones were on average more numerous than in CD4+.

Germline V CDR1 and CDR2: MNHNS, SASEGT. V lost 6 bases and J lost 3; bases outside the gene matches: 2. The CDR3 runs to 13 residues. In the case of this clone: Antigen specificity is unknown.

Some clones are missing from TCRdb's copy, which holds only in-frame ones; the method was immunoSEQ multiplex PCR. The sample consists of 72,000 or so clones, approximately 80% of them appearing once. The TCR sequence derives from an adult with an advanced solid tumor such as melanoma, head and neck, liver or kidney cancer. Sequencing used CD4+ or CD8+ T cells sorted from blood, obtained in a trial of the OX40 agonist ivuxolimab. The V gene is TRBV6-1, the J gene TRBJ1-3, with TRBD1 identical over 7 bases. The DNA of the CDR3 is TGTGCCAGCAGGACAGGGAATGGAAACACCATATATTTT. This sequence encodes CASRTGNGNTIYF.